The source of this TCR beta chain is a study of T-cell reconstitution after alpha-beta-depleted transplantation in children. Unique molecular identifiers were used in preparing the TCRbeta library. TCRdb itself ran the PCR reads through MiXCR, one entry per CDR3 protein. The data contain a few hundred thousand distinct CDR3 sequences, approximately 10% of them singletons. Germline V gives CDR1 DFQATT, CDR2 SNEGSKA (reference sequence). This CDR3 has 13 amino acids. Trimming removed 1 base from V and 5 bases from J, with 11 bases in between. This receptor was taken from a human donor who donated a stem cell graft to a child with acute myeloid leukemia. This material consisted of PBMCs from the stem cell graft donor, taken from the stem cell graft. V usage is TRBV20-1 and J usage is TRBJ1-2; D possibly corresponds to TRBD1 (6 bases). The CDR3 protein is CSARGGAGYGYTF. In DNA, the CDR3 is TGCAGTGCTAGAGGGGGGGCCGGGTATGGCTACACCTTC.